This TCR beta chain was profiled in a study of T cells in Graves' hyperthyroidism and ophthalmopathy. Study-wide points: Researchers found most expanded thyroid clonotypes above 0.001 in blood as well. Ophthalmopathy was predicted by the model a median of roughly 6 months ahead of onset.

Regarding this clonotype: Its antigen is not identified.

TCR beta CDR3 sequences were amplified from RNA transcripts. With the HTBI primer set, the TCR CDR3 went through a first round of RT-PCR. Each CDR3 protein gets one entry after TCRdb re-called the multiplex PCR reads with MiXCR. The profile shows about 420,000 distinct CDR3 sequences, around 15% of them singletons. The length of the CDR3 is 17 residues. Germline V gene data show CDR1 as LGHNA and CDR2 as YNFKEQ. V was cut by 0 bases and J by 0 bases, with 9 bases left in between. Patients aged 18 to 65 had newly diagnosed hyperthyroidism of under 2 months' duration. The PBMCs were sourced from fresh peripheral blood (around 10 ml).

This clonotype was obtained from a woman aged 18-29 years with Graves' hyperthyroidism. The chain joins TRBV4-2 to TRBJ1-6, with D uncertain. The sequenced material came from blood. This CDR3 is CASSQDEVISYNSPLHF. DNA for the CDR3: TGTGCCAGCAGCCAAGATGAGGTGATCTCCTATAATTCACCCCTCCACTTT.